The entry that follows covers one T cell receptor beta chain sequence. There is no known antigen for this receptor. Base qualities are not recorded, but no much larger clone differs from it by a single base. The method behind the library was the immunoSEQ multiplex PCR assay. For the multiplex PCR, a mixture combining 60 forward primers for TCR Vbeta segments and 13 reverse primers for TCR Jbeta segments was used. Amplification of the CDR3 region of rearranged TCR beta genes was performed with a multiplex PCR assay on genomic DNA. Amplified TCR beta libraries were sequenced as 87-base-pair reads on the Illumina HiSeq System. The study's own analysis went as follows. A later analysis counted about 80 million unique TCR beta chains across the approximately 700 repertoires, and some 11 million of these chains were shared by at least two donors. Raw reads were error-corrected and collapsed into unique sequences by a nearest-neighbor algorithm in which closely related sequences were merged to remove PCR and sequencing errors. CDR3 sequences were aligned to IMGT reference sequences to assign V, D and J gene segments. For a sequence to be retained, a match of at least six nucleotides to both a V gene segment and a J gene segment was required. A rearrangement counted as productive if the CDR3 had no stop codons and remained in frame with V and J, and every other rearrangement counted as non-productive. CDR3 was defined according to IMGT convention as the region running from the second conserved V-encoded cysteine to the conserved J-encoded phenylalanine. The earlier analysis of about 560 of the donors excluded any sequence lacking an unambiguous match to a single V gene segment. In an earlier analysis of 587 of the donors, V segments were called functional above 56.7% productive rearrangements and were called segregating when the between-donor standard deviation exceeded 5%. A statistical classification framework was built for diagnosing cytomegalovirus status from the catalog of TCR beta chain sequences. V and J gene assignment, in a later analysis, came from comparing TCR nucleotide sequences with IMGT/GENE-DB human TR gene sequences. Using the TCRdist pipeline, a later analysis assigned CDR3 sequences along with most-parsimonious VDJ recombination scenarios. In a later analysis, each TCR beta chain was defined by its CDR3 amino acid sequence together with its V-gene family, and reads lacking a unique V-gene family were excluded. To address suspected cross-contamination and a sequencing artifact, a later analysis removed 592 highly shared, low-generation-probability nucleotide sequences. In a later analysis, a clonal expansion index for each public chain was calculated from normalized within-repertoire ranks of inferred template counts. In a later analysis, generation probabilities were computed with a VDJ recombination model fitted to out-of-frame rearrangements, and the resulting probabilities were checked against IGoR. Hypergeometric tests were used in a later analysis to score TCR-TCR, TCR-HLA and TCR-CMV co-occurrence, with a repertoire-size bias correction applied to the TCR pairs. A later analysis estimated false discovery rates by permuting HLA or CMV assignments 20 times. In a later analysis, co-occurring TCRs were grouped using DBSCAN, and TCRdist sequence similarity was added for clustering within HLA-allele-positive subsets. For co-occurrence clustering, repertoires with fewer than 30,000 or more than 120,000 public chains were excluded, along with several repertoires with anomalous nucleotide sharing. What TCRdb holds here is the immuneACCESS table cut down to in-frame rearrangements. Part of the clones is not present; checked against another copy, under half of the missing clones reflect an unresolved V gene, and the others are unexplained. That table furnishes V, J and clone size, whereas the DNA furnished D and trimming. Counted in this sample were over 150,000 clones; around four fifths of them appeared once. The ten largest account for around 4.9% of the sample.

This entry comes from a study of cytomegalovirus exposure and HLA in healthy donors (dated by TCRdb to about 2017). For context, the study as a whole: An earlier analysis of several hundred of the donors reported approximately 260 Gb of sequence data and 95 million to 130 million unique TCR beta sequences obtained from approximately 180 million T cells. The study was designed to test whether signatures of past pathogen exposure could be identified by cataloging public T cell receptors. An earlier analysis of around 640 of the donors used high-throughput TCR beta sequencing to judge whether each TCR beta V gene segment behaved as functional or pseudogenic. An early release that covered some 630 HLA-typed donors contained approximately 300 gigabases of sequencing data and tens of millions of unique TCR sequences. High-throughput TCR immunosequencing, statistical association of individual TCRs with disease status, and machine learning were combined to predict cytomegalovirus infection status. All discovery cohort repertoires had been generated using a single sequencing platform. The study used immunosequencing to profile the T cell repertoires of 600 to 850 subjects and linked those repertoires to cytomegalovirus serostatus. To study patterns of TCR occurrence, a later analysis re-analyzed previously published TCR beta repertoires from around 660 donors and added high-resolution HLA genotyping. The number of typed donors differed by locus: about 629-630 for A, B, C, DRB1 and DQB1; 522 for DQA1; 606 for DPA1; and roughly 450 for DPB1. Donor age, sex, ethnicity and CMV serostatus were collected together with the repertoire data. Along with the approximately 650-subject first cohort, a separate validation cohort of roughly 110 different subjects was used. Because of strong linkage in the cohort, five DR-DQ haplotypes were treated as single units for association and clustering. Rather than using new phenotypic data, the later analysis identified candidate immune exposures from TCR beta sequences and from how often those sequences occurred across donors. Of the approximately 400 genotyped donors, about 84% fell in the genetic ancestry cluster associated with self-reported Caucasian donors. A later genetic analysis used genome-wide SNP genotypes for about 55% of the 666 donors, treating that subset as a discovery cohort. HLA typing covered class I and class II loci at four-digit resolution. Among a few hundred genotyped donors of the cohort, an average of roughly 240,000 unique TCR beta nucleotide sequences were sequenced per donor, 15% to 20% of them non-productive. Beyond this particular receptor, the publication reports: In vitro tests confirmed that a few of the cytomegalovirus-associated TCR beta chains recognize cytomegalovirus antigens. A later analysis found that most CMV-associated TCR beta chains appeared HLA-restricted, with HLA associations seemingly driven largely by CMV exposure. An association between a missense DCLRE1C variant and V-gene and J-gene trimming of TCR beta chains was found in a later genetic analysis and replicated in an independent cohort. Because some donors lacked HLA typing at each locus, the association tests relied only on the typed subset. In a later analysis, TCR association rates were found to vary across HLA loci, with the most associated TCRs seen for DRB1 alleles and the fewest for HLA-C alleles. In a later analysis, several top co-occurrence clusters were reported to appear linked to parvovirus B19, influenza, CMV and Epstein-Barr virus. Because counts were too low, about 18 rarely observed V segments, including chromosome 9 orphons, were left out of the earlier analysis of about 620 of the donors. In a later analysis, HLA-associated TCR beta chains were found to be more clonally expanded and to have lower generation probabilities than equally common non-associated chains. Across donors, most TCR sequences were observed very rarely, whereas some public TCRs were present in many individuals. In this cohort, only TCR beta chains were sequenced, and detectable features were limited by the absence of alpha or paired-chain data. When HLA alleles, especially DR and DQ, strongly co-occurred, attributing TCR associations to individual alleles was difficult. Correlated functional status among segregating V segments might be attributable to linkage disequilibrium, but an unknown experimental factor could not be ruled out. A total of 150 or so TCR beta chains were listed by the study as associated with cytomegalovirus. According to a later genetic analysis, donors in an Asian-associated ancestry cluster had fewer N-insertions in productive TCRs than the approximately 630-donor mean. A cluster of highly shared sequence variants was judged likely to be a technical artifact of the sequencing pipeline. The 87-base-pair reads could not distinguish some IMGT-functional V segments, including TRBV6-2 and TRBV6-3, so those segments were excluded. It was suggested by the authors that the approach could potentially be generalized to other disease states and immunological phenotypes. A further reported finding was that TCR beta sequences accurately predicted the HLA-A and HLA-B alleles for most subjects in the first cohort. In a later analysis, about 16,000 TCR beta sequences were associated with specific HLA alleles at a false discovery rate of 0.05. Roughly uniform sequencing depth across donors was assumed in presence/absence analyses, although this assumption may not hold. Broadly in line with IMGT annotations, most TCR beta V segments showed up in productive rearrangements about 90% or about 30% of the time in an earlier analysis of roughly 590 of the donors. CMV serostatus was the only immune exposure information available for the cohort. The classifier was reported to diagnose cytomegalovirus status with high specificity and sensitivity in both the original cohort and the validation cohort.

The cohort comprised hundreds of healthy bone marrow donors. All cohort members were sampled while nominally healthy, although unrecorded immune exposures were likely present. The donor was CMV seropositive and belonged to the group of some 290 seropositive cohort members. Every donor gave a peripheral blood sample, and the peripheral blood mononuclear cells from that sample were used for TCR beta sequencing. Genomic DNA was extracted from the blood cell samples with the Qiagen DNeasy Blood Extraction Kit. Reading the germline V gene (reference sequence) gives CDR1 MNHEY and CDR2 SMNVEV. The CDR3 spans 15 residues, from the cysteine through the phenylalanine. The CDR3 DNA has 45 bases and is translated from base 1. Ends trimmed: V by 4 bases, J by 3 bases; bases unmatched to a gene: 6.

The V and J segments used are TRBV27 and TRBJ2-3, and TRBD2 matches 8 of the central bases. The receptor was derived from a girl between 5 and 17 years old in good health and CMV-seropositive. Sequenced sample: PBMCs. The CDR3 protein is CASSYPGGPTDTQYF. Here is the DNA: TGTGCCAGCAGTTACCCGGGGGGGCCTACAGATACGCAGTATTTT.